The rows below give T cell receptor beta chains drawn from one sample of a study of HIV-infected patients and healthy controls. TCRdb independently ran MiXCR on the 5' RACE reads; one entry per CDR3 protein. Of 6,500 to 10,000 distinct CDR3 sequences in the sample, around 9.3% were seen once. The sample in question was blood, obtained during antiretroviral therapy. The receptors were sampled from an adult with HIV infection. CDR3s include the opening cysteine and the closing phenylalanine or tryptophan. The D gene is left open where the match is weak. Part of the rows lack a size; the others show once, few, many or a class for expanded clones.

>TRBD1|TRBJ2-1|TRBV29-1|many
TGCAGCGTAAGACAGGGGAATGAGCAGTTCTTC
CSVRQGNEQFF
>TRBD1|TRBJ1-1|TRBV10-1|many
TGCGCCAGCCAGGGGGCGCGGGGCACTGAAGCTTTCTTT
CASQGARGTEAFF
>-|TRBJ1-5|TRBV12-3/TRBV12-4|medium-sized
TGTGCCAGCAACTATCAGGGAAGCCAGCCCCAGCATTTT
CASNYQGSQPQHF
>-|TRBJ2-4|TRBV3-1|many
TGTGCCAGCAGCCAAGTTTTGTTGAGAGCCAAAAACATTCAGTACTTC
CASSQVLLRAKNIQYF
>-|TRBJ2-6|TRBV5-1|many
TGCGCCAGCAGCTTGCAAGGGTTTGGGGCCAACGTCCTGACTTTC
CASSLQGFGANVLTF
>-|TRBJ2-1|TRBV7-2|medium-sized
TGTGCCAGCAGCTTAAGACGGGGGGCCCACAATGAGCAGTTCTTC
CASSLRRGAHNEQFF
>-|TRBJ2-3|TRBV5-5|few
TGTGCCAGCAGCTTGGAGCTCCAACCCACAGATACGCAGTATTTT
CASSLELQPTDTQYF
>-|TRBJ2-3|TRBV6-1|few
TGTGCCAGCAGTGAAGCCCGGGGAACCCGGATTGGGGATACGCAGTATTTT
CASSEARGTRIGDTQYF
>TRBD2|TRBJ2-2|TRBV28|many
TGTGCCAGCAGTTTATTGGTAGCGGGAGGGTTTTCGGCGAACACCGGGGAGCTGTTTTTT
CASSLLVAGGFSANTGELFF
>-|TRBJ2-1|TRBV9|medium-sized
TGTGCCAGTAACAAGGACAGCTACAATGAGCAGTTCTTC
CASNKDSYNEQFF
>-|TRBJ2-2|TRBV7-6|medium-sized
TGTGCCAGCAGCTTAAGGTCGGCCGGCACCGGGGAGCTGTTTTTT
CASSLRSAGTGELFF
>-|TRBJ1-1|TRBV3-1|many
TGTGCCAGCAGCCATGGAACTTTCAGGGGACTAAACACTGAAGCTTTCTTT
CASSHGTFRGLNTEAFF
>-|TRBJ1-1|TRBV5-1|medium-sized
TGCGCCAGCAGCTTGTGGGGACCCGACACTGAAGCTTTCTTT
CASSLWGPDTEAFF
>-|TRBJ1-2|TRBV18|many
TGTGCCAGCTCACAAACTCAGGACAAGAACTATGGCTACACCTTC
CASSQTQDKNYGYTF
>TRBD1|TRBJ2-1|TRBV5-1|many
TGCGCCAGCAGCCCCAACGTTGGGACAGGCTTGTATACCAATGAGCAGTTCTTC
CASSPNVGTGLYTNEQFF
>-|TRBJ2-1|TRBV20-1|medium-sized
TGCAGTGCTAGCCCCCCGGGGCGAGGGCATGAGCAGTTCTTC
CSASPPGRGHEQFF
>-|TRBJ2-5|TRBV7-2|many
TGTGCCAGCAGCTTGAGCAGGGATGAGACCCAGTACTTC
CASSLSRDETQYF
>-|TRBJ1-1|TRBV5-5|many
TGTGCCAGCTTTTCGCCGGGGTCGGGTGAAGCTTTCTTT
CASFSPGSGEAFF
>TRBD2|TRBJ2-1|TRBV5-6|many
TGTGCCAGCAGCGGGATGAGCGGGGGTTCCTACAATGAGCAGTTCTTC
CASSGMSGGSYNEQFF
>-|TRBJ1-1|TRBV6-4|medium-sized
TGTGCCAGCAGAGAGGACGAGGCAATGAACACTGAAGCTTTCTTT
CASREDEAMNTEAFF
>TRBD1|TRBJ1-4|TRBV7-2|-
TGTGCCAGCAGCACGACAGGGCGGAGCGAAAAACTGTTTTTT
CASSTTGRSEKLFF
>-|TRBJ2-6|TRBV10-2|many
TGCGCCAGCAGTGTGGCCAACAGGGGGGGTTCTGGGGCCAACGTCCTGACTTTC
CASSVANRGGSGANVLTF
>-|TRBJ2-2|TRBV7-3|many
TGTGCCAGCAGCCCTTTAGGTGGGACCACCGGGGAGCTGTTTTTT
CASSPLGGTTGELFF
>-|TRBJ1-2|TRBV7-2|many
TGTGCCAGCAGCTTACTCCCCGCGTTGGGGCGAACTAACTATGGCTACACCTTC
CASSLLPALGRTNYGYTF
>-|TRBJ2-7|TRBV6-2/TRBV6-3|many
TGTGCCAGCAGTTGGAGAGCGGGTCGGTACGAGCAGTACTTC
CASSWRAGRYEQYF
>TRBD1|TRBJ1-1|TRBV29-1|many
TGCAGCGTGAACAGGGGCCTTAACACTGAAGCTTTCTTT
CSVNRGLNTEAFF